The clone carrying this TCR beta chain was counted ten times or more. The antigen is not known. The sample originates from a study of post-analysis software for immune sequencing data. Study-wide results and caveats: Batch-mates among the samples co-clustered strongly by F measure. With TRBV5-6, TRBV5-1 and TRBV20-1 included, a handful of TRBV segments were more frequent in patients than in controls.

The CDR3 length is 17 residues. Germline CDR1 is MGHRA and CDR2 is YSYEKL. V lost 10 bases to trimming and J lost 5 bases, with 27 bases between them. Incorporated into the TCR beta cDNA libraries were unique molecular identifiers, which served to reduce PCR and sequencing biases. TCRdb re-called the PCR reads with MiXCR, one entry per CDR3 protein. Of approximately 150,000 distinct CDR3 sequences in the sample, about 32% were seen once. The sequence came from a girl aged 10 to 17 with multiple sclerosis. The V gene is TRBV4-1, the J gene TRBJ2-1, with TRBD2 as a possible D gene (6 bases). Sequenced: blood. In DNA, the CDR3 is TGCGCCACCTCGACCAGTGTCCGGGAGCCCCACAACAATGAGCAGTTCTTC. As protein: CATSTSVREPHNNEQFF.